These 32 T cell receptor beta chains came from one sample sequenced in a study of cytomegalovirus exposure and HLA in healthy donors. The PCR contained 60 Vbeta and 13 Jbeta primers. The assay was immunoSEQ multiplex PCR, and TCRdb's table has in-frame clones only and misses some. The profile shows about 180,000 clones, approximately 88% of them singletons. Specimen: PBMCs. The receptor set was obtained from a man aged 25-40 years in good health and CMV-seronegative.

V gene TRBV19 combines with J gene TRBJ1-5; TRBD1 might be the D (6 bases). Germline V lookup: CDR1 LNHDA, CDR2 SQIVND (reference sequence). This CDR3 is 13 amino acids long. The V and J ends lost 10 bases and 7 bases respectively, with 17 bases between them. CDR3 DNA: TGTGCCACTAGATTGGGGGGGGGCCAGCCCCAGCATTTT. Protein product: CATRLGGGQPQHF.

The J gene is TRBJ2-4, the V gene TRBV19, with 7 bases lining up with TRBD1. The CDR3 has 17 residues. The V and J ends lost 0 bases and 0 bases, in that order; junction bases with no gene match: 5. Germline loops: CDR1 LNHDA, CDR2 SQIVND (reference sequence). CDR3 nucleotides: TGTGCCAGTAGTATAGATCAACAGGGGCTAGCCAAAAACATTCAGTACTTC. It codes for CASSIDQQGLAKNIQYF.

This chain connects TRBV16 to TRBJ1-5; D gene uncertain. CDR1 and CDR2 from the germline V gene are KGHSY and FQNENV. Trimming removed 0 bases from V and 4 bases from J, with 4 bases in between. The CDR3 has 13 residues. In nucleotides, the CDR3 is TGTGCCAGCAGCCAATCCATTAATCAGCCCCAGCATTTT. This codes for CASSQSINQPQHF.

This sequence joins TRBV4-1 and TRBJ1-3; D gene ambiguous. V lost 2 bases to trimming and J lost 2 bases, with 7 bases between them. Germline CDR1 is MGHRA and CDR2 is YSYEKL. CDR3 length equals 14 residues. The CDR3 region has the DNA TGCGCCAGCAGCCAATCTCTTGCTGGAAACACCATATATTTT. It is translated as CASSQSLAGNTIYF.

The J gene is TRBJ2-1, the V gene TRBV5-1, with 8 bases lining up with TRBD1. CDR1 and CDR2 from the germline V gene are SGHRS and YFSETQ. CDR3 length equals 15 residues. J was trimmed by 9 bases and V by 4 bases; bases with no gene match: 12. This CDR3 reads CASSIGPGQETEQFF. CDR3 bases: TGCGCCAGCAGCATTGGACCGGGACAGGAGACTGAGCAGTTCTTC.

This chain links TRBV5-4 with TRBJ2-7, with D possibly being TRBD2 (7 bases). This CDR3 has 14 residues. Germline CDR1 reads SGHNT; CDR2 reads YYREEE (reference sequence). V was shortened by 4 bases and J by 3 bases, with 14 bases between the two germline ends. The CDR3 region has the DNA TGTGCCAGCAGCAAAGGGGGGGATGACTACGAGCAGTACTTC. Translated: CASSKGGDDYEQYF. The full variable domain, with the rest looked up from reference TRBV5-4 and TRBJ2-7, is ETGVTQSPTHLIKTRGQQVTLRCSSQSGHNTVSWYQQALGQGPQFIFQYYREEENGRGNFPPRFSGLQFPNYSSELNVNALELDDSALYLCASSKGGDDYEQYFGPGTRLTVT.

V usage is TRBV19 and J usage is TRBJ2-7; D possibly corresponds to TRBD2 (6 bases). The CDR3 has 16 amino acids. Trimming cost V 9 bases and J 2 bases, with 23 bases left between them. Germline lookup yields CDR1 LNHDA and CDR2 SQIVND (reference sequence). The CDR3 region is CARIGKTGRIAYEQYF. The CDR3, as DNA: TGTGCCAGAATCGGGAAAACCGGGAGAATTGCCTACGAGCAGTACTTC.

As DNA, the CDR3 is TGTGCCGGACGCTACCGTTGGACAGGGGGCCCATACCGGGATGGCTACACCTTC. Translation gives CAGRYRWTGGPYRDGYTF. V usage is TRBV21-1 and J usage is TRBJ1-2; TRBD1, as called in the table, went unchecked against the DNA. TRBV21-1 is classified as a pseudogene. The CDR3 spans 18 residues.

The J gene is TRBJ1-5, the V gene TRBV30; 7 bases are a match to TRBD1. This CDR3 is built from 17 residues. Germline V gene sequence: CDR1 GTSNPN, CDR2 SVGIG (reference sequence). The V and J ends lost 1 base and 4 bases, in that order; junction bases with no gene match: 13. CDR3 sequence: CAWSAPRTGSGNQPQHF. The CDR3 coding sequence is TGTGCCTGGAGTGCACCCCGGACAGGATCGGGTAATCAGCCCCAGCATTTT.

The V call is TRBV30, the J call TRBJ2-1; no definite D call. V was pared by 1 base and J by 5 bases, with 6 bases between. Germline V gene lookup returns CDR1 GTSNPN and CDR2 SVGIG (reference sequence). The CDR3 spans 12 residues. The CDR3 DNA sequence: TGTGCCTGGAGTGGGGCACACAATGAGCAGTTCTTC. Translation: CAWSGAHNEQFF.

The gene calls are TRBV6-1 and TRBJ1-2, with D possibly being TRBD1 (6 bases). CDR3 size: 15 residues. Trimming stripped 10 bases from V and 5 bases from J, with 23 bases between. From germline, CDR1 is MNHNS and CDR2 SASEGT. DNA for the CDR3: TGTGCCACCCTACAGAGCGTAACAGGGTGGTATGGCTACACCTTC. The encoded protein is CATLQSVTGWYGYTF.

This clone has a single count. The chain carries TRBV6-1 and TRBJ1-4; possibly TRBD1 for D (5 bases). V gave up 8 bases and J gave up 8 bases, with 18 bases separating them. The germline gives CDR1 MNHNS, CDR2 SASEGT. The CDR3 loop spans 14 amino acids. The CDR3 protein is CASCPRGINEKLFF. Here the CDR3 DNA reads TGTGCCAGCTGCCCCCGGGGGATTAACGAAAAACTGTTTTTT.

The genes are TRBV27 and TRBJ2-7; perhaps TRBD2 as D (5 bases). V lost 1 base and J lost 3, with 7 bases in between. This CDR3 region has 13 residues. The V gene's germline CDR1 is MNHEY and CDR2 SMNVEV (reference sequence). CDR3: CASSLLGDYEQYF. CDR3 DNA sequence: TGTGCCAGCAGTTTATTGGGAGACTACGAGCAGTACTTC.

The rearrangement uses TRBV4-3 and TRBJ2-3, with a tentative D call TRBD2 (5 bases). This CDR3 region has 18 residues. Trimming left V 0 bases short and J 3 bases short, with 19 bases between. The germline CDR1 and CDR2 sequences are LGHNA and YSLEER. Here the CDR3 reads CASSQDFPWGEATDTQYF. The CDR3 DNA reads as TGCGCCAGCAGCCAAGATTTCCCATGGGGAGAGGCGACAGATACGCAGTATTTT.

V is TRBV5-1 and J is TRBJ1-4; D gene unclear. Germline CDR1 reads SGHRS; CDR2 reads YFSETQ. V lost 0 bases and J 3 bases, leaving 9 bases between the germline ends. The CDR3 extends over 15 amino acids. This CDR3 is CASSLDREPNEKLFF. In DNA form, the CDR3 reads TGCGCCAGCAGCTTGGATAGGGAGCCTAATGAAAAACTGTTTTTT.

The V and J genes are TRBV4-2 and TRBJ2-2, with D possibly being TRBD1 (5 bases). V lost 5 bases, J lost 3 bases, and 7 bases lay in between. The CDR3 contains 13 residues. Germline CDR1 and CDR2: LGHNA and YNFKEQ. The CDR3: CASSGRDTGELFF. The CDR3 nucleotides are TGTGCCAGCAGCGGCAGGGACACCGGGGAGCTGTTTTTT.

The genes are TRBV15 and TRBJ2-3; 8 bases match TRBD2. The CDR3 sequence is 19 residues long. The germline CDR1 and CDR2 sequences are LNHNV and YYDKDF (reference sequence). V shed 0 bases, J shed 4 bases, and the junction held 15 bases outside the gene matches. As DNA, the CDR3 is TGTGCCACCAGCAGAGATCGGTTTTTTGGACTAGCAGCCCCAGATACGCAGTATTTT. Translated, it gives CATSRDRFFGLAAPDTQYF.

The V gene is TRBV11-3, the J gene TRBJ2-7; TRBD1 agrees at 8 bases. The germline V gene encodes CDR1 SGHNT and CDR2 YENEEA. The J segment lost 1 base and the V segment lost 4 bases, leaving 3 bases of the junction unmatched. There are 14 residues in the CDR3. The chain's CDR3 is CASSSRDRSYEQYF. The CDR3 DNA reads as TGTGCCAGCAGCTCACGGGACAGGTCCTACGAGCAGTACTTC.

The rearrangement links TRBV4-2 to TRBJ1-6, with D perhaps TRBD1 (6 bases). The germline gives CDR1 LGHNA, CDR2 YNFKEQ. This CDR3 spans 16 amino acids. Trimming removed 4 bases at V and 8 bases at J, with 18 bases between. The CDR3 nucleotides are TGTGCCAGCAGCCCAGAAACAGGGTTCGATTATTCACCCCTCCACTTT. Residues: CASSPETGFDYSPLHF.

The chain links TRBV6-1 to TRBJ1-1; 10 positions match TRBD1. Germline lookup yields CDR1 MNHNS and CDR2 SASEGT. V shed 5 bases and J 4 bases; nucleotides not matched to a gene: 1. The CDR3 is made up of 13 amino acids. CDR3 bases: TGTGCCAGCAGTTGGGACAGGGGCACTGAAGCTTTCTTT. Translated, it gives CASSWDRGTEAFF.

This chain links TRBV28 with TRBJ1-1; the match to TRBD1 covers 8 bases. V shed 8 bases, J shed 0 bases, and the junction held 17 bases outside the gene matches. Germline assignment: CDR1 MDHEN and CDR2 SYDVKM. The CDR3 covers 18 residues. This CDR3 is CASSLPPGGAWLNTEAFF. CDR3 coding DNA: TGTGCCAGCTCCCTCCCCCCAGGGGGCGCCTGGTTGAACACTGAAGCTTTCTTT.

The V gene is TRBV5-1, the J gene TRBJ2-2; a possible D gene is TRBD1 (5 bases). This CDR3 is built from 15 residues. V lost 2 bases and J lost 5, with 13 bases in between. The germline CDR1 and CDR2 sequences are SGHRS and YFSETQ. The CDR3 coding sequence is TGCGCCAGCAGCTTTGGGCAGGGAAGTACCGGGGAGCTGTTTTTT. Translating gives CASSFGQGSTGELFF.

The rearrangement uses TRBV5-1 and TRBJ1-3; a possible D gene is TRBD1 (6 bases). The CDR3 spans 21 residues. Trimming took 2 bases from V and 0 from J, leaving 27 bases between them. Germline V gives CDR1 SGHRS, CDR2 YFSETQ. CDR3 amino acids: CASSFYSAAAGGLSSGNTIYF. CDR3 coding DNA: TGCGCCAGCAGCTTCTATAGCGCGGCCGCGGGGGGCCTCAGCTCTGGAAACACCATATATTTT. Full variable domain (remainder filled in from reference TRBV5-1 and TRBJ1-3): KAGVTQTPRYLIKTRGQQVTLSCSPISGHRSVSWYQQTPGQGLQFLFEYFSETQRNKGNFPGRFSGRQFSNSRSEMNVSTLELGDSALYLCASSFYSAAAGGLSSGNTIYFGEGSWLTVV.

The V call is TRBV5-5, the J call TRBJ1-5; TRBD1 agrees at 7 bases. The CDR3 consists of 14 residues. Germline CDR1 and CDR2: SGHKS and YYEKEE (reference sequence). With 4 bases clipped from V and 2 bases from J, the junction kept 3 bases outside the gene matches. The chain's CDR3 is CASSETGRNQPQHF. The CDR3 nucleotides are TGTGCCAGCAGCGAGACAGGGCGCAATCAGCCCCAGCATTTT. Filled out from reference TRBV5-5 and TRBJ1-5, the complete variable domain reads DAGVTQSPTHLIKTRGQQVTLRCSPISGHKSVSWYQQVLGQGPQFIFQYYEKEERGRGNFPDRFSARQFPNYSSELNVNALLLGDSALYLCASSETGRNQPQHFGDGTRLSIL.

The chain links TRBV12-5 to TRBJ2-4; D is unresolved. Germline values: CDR1 LGHNT, CDR2 FRNRAP. The CDR3 is 10 amino acids. V lost 4 bases to trimming and J lost 8 bases, with 3 bases between them. As DNA, the CDR3 is TGTGCTAGTGGTTCTTACATTCAGTACTTC. Its protein product is CASGSYIQYF. Combining the CDR3 with reference TRBV12-5 and TRBJ2-4 gives the whole variable domain DARVTQTPRHKVTEMGQEVTMRCQPILGHNTVFWYRQTMMQGLELLAYFRNRAPLDDSGMPKDRFSAEMPDATLATLKIQPSEPRDSAVYFCASGSYIQYFGAGTRLSVL.

The CDR3 coding sequence is TGTGCCAGCAGTTTCAGTTCGACAGGTTCGTCTGAAGCTTTCTTT. It codes for CASSFSSTGSSEAFF. V usage is TRBV27 and J usage is TRBJ1-1; the D gene is possibly TRBD1 (6 bases). V was trimmed by 3 bases and J by 6 bases, leaving 17 bases between them. This CDR3 is 15 amino acids long. CDR1 is MNHEY, CDR2 SMNVEV, per germline (reference sequence).

The chain links TRBV5-1 to TRBJ2-3; no firm D call. The CDR3 consists of 13 residues. From germline, CDR1 is SGHRS and CDR2 YFSETQ. Trimming cost V 2 bases and J 8 bases, with 12 bases left between them. The CDR3 region has the DNA TGCGCCAGCAGCTTATCGGCGGCGGCTACGCAGTATTTT. Protein product: CASSLSAAATQYF.

This rearrangement joins TRBV6-5 to TRBJ1-1, with no clear D. The CDR3 spans 14 residues. The V and J ends lost 2 bases and 8 bases respectively, with 15 bases between them. CDR1 and CDR2 from the germline V gene are MNHEY and SVGAGI. CDR3 DNA: TGTGCCAGCAGTTACACCCCACAACAGACCGAAGCTTTCTTT. Protein sequence: CASSYTPQQTEAFF.

This clone was seen more than once but under ten times. J is TRBJ2-1 and V is TRBV4-3; TRBD2 aligns across 9 bases. The CDR3 is 16 amino acids. The V and J ends lost 5 bases and 6 bases, in that order; junction bases with no gene match: 11. From germline, CDR1 is LGHNA and CDR2 YSLEER. CDR3 sequence: CASSSLWREGPNEQFF. CDR3 sequence (DNA): TGCGCCAGCAGCTCTCTATGGCGGGAGGGCCCCAATGAGCAGTTCTTC.

A single count supports this clone. The DNA for the CDR3 is TGTGCCAGCAGTTACTGGGCCTATGAGCAGTTCTTC. This codes for CASSYWAYEQFF. The J gene is TRBJ2-1, the V gene TRBV6-6; no firm D call. Germline CDR1 reads MNHNY; CDR2 reads SVGAGI (reference sequence). This CDR3 has 12 amino acids. V was cut by 1 base and J by 8 bases, with 6 bases left in between.

This clone has just a few counts. V is TRBV6-5 and J is TRBJ2-1; no definite D call. This CDR3 spans 14 amino acids. Germline V gives CDR1 MNHEY, CDR2 SVGAGI. Between the trimmed V and J ends, which lost 4 bases and 6 bases, there was a span of 13 bases. The CDR3 sequence is CASSFSQVGNEQFF. The CDR3 DNA sequence: TGTGCCAGCAGTTTTTCTCAGGTGGGCAATGAGCAGTTCTTC.

The chain has TRBV2 and TRBJ2-5; TRBD2 matches 7 bases. Germline values: CDR1 SNHLY, CDR2 FYNNEI. Trimming removed 6 bases from V and 5 bases from J; junction bases left unmatched: 12. This CDR3 comprises 15 residues. This CDR3 is CASSGSGGRRETQYF. CDR3 DNA: TGTGCCAGCAGCGGAAGTGGCGGGAGAAGGGAGACCCAGTACTTC.